The sequence of this TCR beta chain was determined in a study of memory CD4+ T cells and cytomegalovirus serostatus. Notes on this clone: The antigen remains unidentified.

Single viable CD3+CD4+CD8-CD45RO+ cells were sorted as the memory CD4+ T cells. Donors' CMV status reflects serum IgG against pp150, pp28, p38, p52. TCRdb's copy holds only in-frame clones and misses some; the assay was immunoSEQ multiplex PCR. In the table there are under 55,000 clones, over 60% of which are singletons. Study-wide points: Of 150 to 200 reported CMV TCRbeta sequences, under 70 were found in memory CD4+ repertoires.

The CDR3 length is 11 residues. The V gene's germline CDR1 is SNHLY and CDR2 FYNNEI. V was cut by 4 bases and J by 5 bases, with 5 bases left in between. The receptor was derived from an adult in good health and CMV-seropositive. The chain recombines TRBV2 with TRBJ1-2; D is undetermined. Sample: memory CD4+ T cells from blood. The CDR3 region has the DNA TGTGCCAGCAGTGGCAGGTATGGCTACACCTTC. Protein sequence: CASSGRYGYTF.